One sample yielded the 22 T cell receptor beta chains listed below, sequenced in a study of cytomegalovirus exposure and HLA in healthy donors. PCR employed 60 Vbeta and 13 Jbeta primers. Produced via immunoSEQ multiplex PCR; TCRdb's table is partial and in-frame only. This repertoire shows approximately 130,000 clones, roughly 79% found once; its top ten account for roughly 3.1%. Material: PBMCs. The receptors shown here come from a man aged 25 to 40 in good health and CMV-seronegative.

The chain is built from TRBV5-3 and TRBJ1-6; 9 bases are a match to TRBD1. TRBV5-3 is an ORF; its function is uncertain. With 4 bases clipped from V and 7 bases from J, the junction kept 3 bases outside the gene matches. The CDR3 has 14 residues. CDR3 sequence reads: CARSRDRANSPLHF. As DNA, the CDR3 is TGTGCCAGAAGCCGGGACAGGGCAAATTCACCCCTCCACTTT.

This clone was detected a few times. V is TRBV25-1 and J is TRBJ2-7; D is undetermined. Germline V gene sequence: CDR1 MGHDK, CDR2 SYGVNS. The CDR3 spans 14 residues. V was shortened by 5 bases and J by 6 bases, with 17 bases between the two germline ends. CDR3 protein: CASSLQVLGGEQYF. CDR3 in DNA: TGTGCCAGCAGTCTTCAGGTACTCGGTGGCGAGCAGTACTTC.

CDR3 residues: CAGRAGANQADTQYF. CDR3 nucleotides: TGTGCCGGTCGTGCGGGGGCGAATCAGGCAGATACGCAGTATTTT. The rearrangement uses TRBV6-1 and TRBJ2-3; maybe TRBD2 (7 bases). CDR3 length: 15 residues. In germline, CDR1 is MNHNS, CDR2 SASEGT. V was cut by 11 bases and J by 4 bases, with 22 bases left in between.

In this sample, this clone turned up once. The gene calls are TRBV28 and TRBJ1-5; 9 nucleotides align to TRBD1. The trim removed 8 bases at V and 6 bases at J, leaving 8 bases unmatched. Germline V lookup: CDR1 MDHEN, CDR2 SYDVKM. The CDR3 runs to 14 residues. This chain's CDR3 is CASGQTGGGQPQHF. The CDR3 DNA sequence: TGTGCCAGCGGACAGACAGGGGGGGGTCAGCCCCAGCATTTT.

The chain links TRBV7-3 to TRBJ1-1, with 9 positions matching TRBD1. CDR3 length: 14 residues. Trimming removed 0 bases from V and 6 bases from J; junction bases left unmatched: 2. CDR1 and CDR2 from the germline V gene are SGHTA and FQGTGA. As DNA, the CDR3 is TGTGCCAGCAGCTTAACCGGACAGGGGTCTGAAGCTTTCTTT. As protein: CASSLTGQGSEAFF. Together with reference TRBV7-3 and TRBJ1-1, the CDR3 gives the full variable domain: GAGVSQTPSNKVTEKGKYVELRCDPISGHTALYWYRQSLGQGPEFLIYFQGTGAADDSGLPNDRFFAVRPEGSVSTLKIQRTERGDSAVYLCASSLTGQGSEAFFGQGTRLTVV.

This clone turned up a few times. This rearrangement joins TRBV7-9 to TRBJ2-7, with unresolved D. The V end was cut by 2 bases, the J end by 1 base, with 6 bases between. The germline CDR1 and CDR2 sequences are SEHNR and FQNEAQ (reference sequence). The CDR3 covers 13 residues. CDR3 loop: CASSLYQSYEQYF. The CDR3 bases are TGTGCCAGCAGCTTATATCAGTCCTACGAGCAGTACTTC.

The CDR3 coding sequence is TGTGCCAGCAGTGTGCCGACAGCTGGCGAGCAGTACTTC. Protein: CASSVPTAGEQYF. The rearrangement uses TRBV6-1 and TRBJ2-7; tentatively, D is TRBD1 (5 bases). This CDR3 region has 13 residues. Germline V gives CDR1 MNHNS, CDR2 SASEGT. V was cut by 4 bases and J by 6 bases, with 13 bases left in between.

The chain combines TRBV21-1 with TRBJ1-4. TRBV21-1 is a recognized pseudogene. The CDR3 runs 15 residues. The CDR3 here is CASSGPEQTTEKLFF. In DNA form, the CDR3 reads TGTGCCAGCAGCGGCCCCGAGCAGACTACTGAAAAACTGTTTTTT.

V gene TRBV5-4 combines with J gene TRBJ2-2; 14 bases fit TRBD2. V shed 4 bases and J 6 bases; nucleotides not matched to a gene: 11. This CDR3 comprises 18 residues. Germline V gene sequence: CDR1 SGHNT, CDR2 YYREEE (reference sequence). This CDR3 reads CASSKGLAGETQAGELFF. The DNA for the CDR3 is TGTGCCAGCAGCAAGGGACTAGCGGGAGAAACCCAGGCCGGGGAGCTGTTTTTT.

The rearrangement links TRBV19 to TRBJ1-1; D might be TRBD1 (6 bases). Trimming pared 8 bases from V and 12 bases from J, leaving 19 bases between. The CDR3 contains 12 residues. Germline CDR1 is LNHDA and CDR2 is SQIVND (reference sequence). CDR3 DNA sequence: TGTGCCAGTCAGGACAGCCATACTTTGCCTTTCTTT. Translation gives CASQDSHTLPFF. Full variable domain (rest looked up from reference TRBV19 and TRBJ1-1): DGGITQSPKYLFRKEGQNVTLSCEQNLNHDAMYWYRQDPGQGLRLIYYSQIVNDFQKGDIAEGYSVSREKKESFPLTVTSAQKNPTAFYLCASQDSHTLPFFGQGTRLTVV.

V and J are TRBV30 and TRBJ2-2; 8 bases are shared with TRBD2. Losses at the gene ends were 3 bases for V and 5 bases for J; bases not matched to a gene: 17. This CDR3 is built from 18 residues. Germline V gene lookup returns CDR1 GTSNPN and CDR2 SVGIG (reference sequence). The CDR3 DNA follows: TGTGCCTGGAGGGGCTTCGGGGGGGCCGGGTCGGGGACCGGGGAGCTGTTTTTT. Its protein is CAWRGFGGAGSGTGELFF.

This chain joins TRBV28 and TRBJ2-3; 11 bases align to TRBD2. The CDR3 contains 18 residues. Germline V gene sequence: CDR1 MDHEN, CDR2 SYDVKM. V was pared by 6 bases and J by 1 base, with 12 bases of the junction left unmatched. In nucleotides, the CDR3 is TGTGCCAGCAGCGAAAGACTAGCGGGAATCGGGGGCACAGATACGCAGTATTTT. Translated, it gives CASSERLAGIGGTDTQYF.

The V call is TRBV6-6, the J call TRBJ1-1; a possible D gene is TRBD1 (5 bases). CDR1 and CDR2 from the germline V gene are MNHNY and SVGAGI (reference sequence). CDR3 length: 13 residues. V was cut by 4 bases and J by 5 bases, with 11 bases left in between. The CDR3 region has the DNA TGTGCCAGCAGTTTGACAGATGGAACTGAAGCTTTCTTT. Translation: CASSLTDGTEAFF.

This clone was seen a handful of times. V gene TRBV6-1 combines with J gene TRBJ2-3; 11 nucleotides align to TRBD2. Germline assignment: CDR1 MNHNS and CDR2 SASEGT. The CDR3 is 15 residues long. The V gene end was trimmed by 8 bases and the J gene end by 4 bases; junction bases not matched to a gene: 8. CDR3 DNA sequence: TGTGCCAGCCTACTAGCGGGAGTCTTGTCAGATACGCAGTATTTT. As protein: CASLLAGVLSDTQYF.

The chain uses TRBV5-6 and TRBJ1-4, with D perhaps matching TRBD1 (5 bases). Germline CDR1 is SGHDT and CDR2 is YYEEEE. Trimming removed 2 bases from V and 8 bases from J, with 10 bases in between. The CDR3 covers 13 residues. CDR3 sequence (DNA): TGTGCCAGCAGCTTCGGGGGTTGGGAAAAACTGTTTTTT. It codes for CASSFGGWEKLFF.

The V gene is TRBV18, the J gene TRBJ2-6; weak D call: TRBD2 (5 bases). The V end was cut by 4 bases, the J end by 3 bases, with 10 bases between. This CDR3 is built from 15 residues. Germline V gene sequence: CDR1 KGHSH, CDR2 LQKENI. The CDR3 DNA follows: TGTGCCAGCTCACGACCGGCGGGTGGGGCCAACGTCCTGACTTTC. Amino acids: CASSRPAGGANVLTF.

The J gene is TRBJ1-2, the V gene TRBV19; D ambiguous. The germline V gene encodes CDR1 LNHDA and CDR2 SQIVND (reference sequence). Trimming removed 2 bases from V and 2 bases from J, with 6 bases in between. The CDR3 length is 13 residues. The CDR3 loop is CASSITENYGYTF. Written as DNA, the CDR3 is TGTGCCAGTAGTATAACGGAGAACTATGGCTACACCTTC.

V and J are TRBV29-1 and TRBJ2-5; TRBD2 agrees at 13 bases. The germline V gene encodes CDR1 SQVTM and CDR2 ANQGSEA. The V gene end was trimmed by 0 bases and the J gene end by 1 base; junction bases not matched to a gene: 8. This CDR3 has 18 residues. CDR3 region: CSVEDWQGTSGTQETQYF. CDR3 bases: TGCAGCGTTGAAGATTGGCAGGGGACTAGCGGGACCCAAGAGACCCAGTACTTC.

The rearrangement uses TRBV5-4 and TRBJ2-2; 10 bases fit TRBD1. J gave up 4 bases and V 0 bases, and 6 bases lay outside the gene matches. This CDR3 comprises 17 residues. Germline V gene data show CDR1 as SGHNT and CDR2 as YYREEE (reference sequence). CDR3 nucleotide sequence: TGTGCCAGCAGCTTGGTGGGACAGGGGAGAACCACCGGGGAGCTGTTTTTT. This encodes CASSLVGQGRTTGELFF.

V is TRBV6-5 and J is TRBJ2-7; the match to TRBD2 covers 7 bases. The CDR3 spans 14 residues. Unmatched junction bases numbered 4, after V lost 2 bases and J lost 3 bases. Germline values: CDR1 MNHEY, CDR2 SVGAGI. The CDR3 is CASSYGEGFYEQYF. The CDR3 DNA follows: TGTGCCAGCAGTTACGGGGAGGGGTTCTACGAGCAGTACTTC.

This chain connects TRBV2 to TRBJ2-5, with 9 bases aligning to TRBD1. The CDR3 loop spans 13 amino acids. V lost 8 bases, J lost 3 bases, and 4 bases stayed unmatched. CDR1 is SNHLY, CDR2 FYNNEI, per germline. In DNA, the CDR3 is TGTGCCAGCCATCGGACAGGGGAAGAGACCCAGTACTTC. Protein: CASHRTGEETQYF.

The genes are TRBV18 and TRBJ2-3, with D possibly being TRBD1 (6 bases). V lost 2 bases and J lost 0, with 12 bases in between. Germline lookup yields CDR1 KGHSH and CDR2 LQKENI. The CDR3 totals 16 residues. CDR3 residues: CASSPIQGPSTDTQYF. CDR3 sequence (DNA): TGTGCCAGCTCACCAATTCAGGGGCCTAGCACAGATACGCAGTATTTT.